This section outlines one T cell receptor beta chain sequence together with its context. These data come from a study of OX40 agonist ivuxolimab in advanced cancers. Profiled with immunoSEQ multiplex PCR; TCRdb holds only in-frame clones, not every one. Of approximately 70,000 clones in the sample, approximately 92% were seen once. V shed 2 bases, J shed 4 bases, and the junction held 7 bases outside the gene matches. Per germline, CDR1 SGHTA and CDR2 FQGNSA. This CDR3 region has 17 residues. The sequencing here drew on CD4+ or CD8+ T cells sorted from blood, taken in a trial of the OX40 agonist ivuxolimab. This receptor was taken from an adult with an advanced solid tumor such as melanoma, head and neck, liver or kidney cancer. The chain recombines TRBV7-2 with TRBJ2-7, with 14 bases fitting TRBD2. The CDR3 nucleotides are TGTGCCAGCAGCTTACGGCAGGGACTAGCGGGAGTGTACGAGCAGTACTTC. This translates into CASSLRQGLAGVYEQYF.